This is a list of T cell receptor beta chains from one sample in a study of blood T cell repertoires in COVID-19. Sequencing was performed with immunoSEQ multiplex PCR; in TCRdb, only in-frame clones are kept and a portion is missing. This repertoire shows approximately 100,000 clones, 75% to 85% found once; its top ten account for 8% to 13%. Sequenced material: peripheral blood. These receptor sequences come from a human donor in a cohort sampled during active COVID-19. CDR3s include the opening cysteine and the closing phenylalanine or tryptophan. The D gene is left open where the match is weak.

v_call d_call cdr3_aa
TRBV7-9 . CASSFPNPSPLHF
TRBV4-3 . CASSQDGGGLTNEQFF
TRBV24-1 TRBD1 CATSAGDRANEKLFF
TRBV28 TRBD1 CASSLGGTGSGANVLTF
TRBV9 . CASSADFSGIGYTF
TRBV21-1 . CASSKRPGRTGQPQHF
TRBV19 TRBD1 CASSTGQGAFEAFF
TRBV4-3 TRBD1 CASSQEKAGTGFQYF
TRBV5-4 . CASSLARAPYEQYF
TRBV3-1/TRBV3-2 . CASTRYNEQFF
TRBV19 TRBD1 CASSTGDRVSGANVLTF
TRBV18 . CASSPRSSGANVLTF
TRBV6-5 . CASRGVLREQYF
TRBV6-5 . CASMESRVNTGELFF
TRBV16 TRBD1 CASSQGRTGPDEQFF
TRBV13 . CASSLGPGDRGNTIYF
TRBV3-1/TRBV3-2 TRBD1 CASSPGQGIFQPQHF
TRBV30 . CACPHAANYGYTF
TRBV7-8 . CASSRLDSTIWETQYF
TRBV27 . CASSLSGRPNTEAFF
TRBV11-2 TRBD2 CASSLTGLAGGPKRDTQYF
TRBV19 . CASSIGSSAPEQYF
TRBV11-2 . CASSLEAERPHRVSRFF
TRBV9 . CASSVDRNEKLFF
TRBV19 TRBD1 CASSQLGTGNQPQHF
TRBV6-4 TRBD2 CAQWEGVASGRGTGELFF
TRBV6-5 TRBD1 CASRVRDRANEQYF
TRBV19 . CASSIDRPNYGYTF
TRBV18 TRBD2 CASSTSGGRGETQYF
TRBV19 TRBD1 CASSISDRGLETQYF
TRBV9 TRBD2 CASSGSLLREGPQHFTDTQYF
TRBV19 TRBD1 CASRVRDRGTTGANVLTF
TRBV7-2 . CASRLTDRTYTEAFF
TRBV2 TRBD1 CASSDRGRTEAFF
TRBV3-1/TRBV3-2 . CASSRNRGGTEAFF
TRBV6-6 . CASRGGTRAETQYF
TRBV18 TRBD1 CASSPGQGVNEAFF
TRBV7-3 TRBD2 CASGPGGYPYEQYF
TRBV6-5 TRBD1 CASSFSTGAEQYF
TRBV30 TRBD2 CACSGTSRYEQYF
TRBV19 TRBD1 CASGTWTGGTNEKLFF
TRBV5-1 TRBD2 CASSLGLAGVGAKNIQYF
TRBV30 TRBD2 CAWMSRLAGGHSYEQYF
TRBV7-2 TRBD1 CASSSPGQGAFNSPLHF
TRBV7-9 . CASSHLYGYTF
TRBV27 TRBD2 CASSSSSGGNEQFF
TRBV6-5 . CASSYSPGDLHEAFF
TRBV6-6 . CASSYPGNTEAFF
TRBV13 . CASSLTHRVTDTQYF
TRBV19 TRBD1 CASTDRDTEAFF
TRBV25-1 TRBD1 CASSEFPGQGANTGELFF
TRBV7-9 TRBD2 CASSFLAGASVEQFF
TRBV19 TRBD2 CASSPGGFYNEQFF
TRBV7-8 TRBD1 CASSFDRGYEQYF